These 16 T cell receptor beta chains came from one sample sequenced in a study of cytomegalovirus exposure and HLA in healthy donors. PCR amplification relied on 60 Vbeta primers (plus 13 Jbeta primers). Sequenced by immunoSEQ multiplex PCR; TCRdb stores in-frame clones only, minus some. The sample lists over 65,000 clones, approximately 77% occurring once. The specimen sequenced was PBMCs. Receptors were obtained from a woman aged 25 to 45 in good health and CMV-seropositive.

This clone has a single count. J is TRBJ1-1 and V is TRBV25-1; tentatively, D is TRBD1 (5 bases). V was pared by 4 bases and J by 0 bases, with 12 bases between. CDR1 is MGHDK and CDR2 is SYGVNS in the germline V gene. The CDR3 sequence is 15 residues long. CDR3 sequence: CASSASIRVNTEAFF. For the CDR3, the DNA is TGTGCCAGCAGTGCTTCGATCAGGGTGAACACTGAAGCTTTCTTT.

The chain combines TRBV7-8 with TRBJ2-1, with 12 bases identical to TRBD2. The CDR3 is 19 residues long. Germline V lookup: CDR1 SGHVS, CDR2 FQNEAQ. Trimming at V came to 3 bases and at J to 5 bases, leaving 14 bases not matched to a gene. The CDR3 protein is CASSLGSLLTSGRNNEQFF. CDR3 nucleotide sequence: TGTGCCAGCAGCTTGGGAAGCCTTTTGACTAGCGGGAGAAACAATGAGCAGTTCTTC.

This clone was seen just once. This CDR3 reads CASSLDGTGVYNTEAFF. CDR3 nucleotides: TGTGCCAGCAGTTTGGACGGGACAGGGGTTTACAACACTGAAGCTTTCTTT. The chain links TRBV27 to TRBJ1-1, with 10 nucleotides matching TRBD1. The CDR3 extends over 17 amino acids. After removal of 3 bases from V and 2 bases from J, the junction contained 9 bases not matched to a gene. CDR1 is MNHEY, CDR2 SMNVEV, per germline (reference sequence).

The gene calls are TRBV7-2 and TRBJ2-7; 10 bases agree with TRBD2. The V gene end was trimmed by 4 bases and the J gene end by 0 bases; junction bases not matched to a gene: 6. CDR3 length: 16 amino acids. Per the germline V gene, CDR1 is SGHTA and CDR2 is FQGNSA. The CDR3 protein is CASSSTSGRSSYEQYF. The CDR3 bases are TGTGCCAGCAGCTCGACTAGCGGGCGCAGCTCCTACGAGCAGTACTTC.

The rearrangement links TRBV15 to TRBJ1-1, with D possibly matching TRBD1 (6 bases). The CDR3 contains 15 residues. In germline, CDR1 is LNHNV, CDR2 YYDKDF (reference sequence). Trimming left V 0 bases short and J 6 bases short, with 14 bases between. The CDR3, as DNA: TGTGCCACCAGCAGAGATCGTTTACAGGGTTCTGAAGCTTTCTTT. This encodes CATSRDRLQGSEAFF.

This clone was seen more than once but under ten times. J is TRBJ2-2 and V is TRBV29-1; 8 bases match TRBD1. The CDR3 is 13 residues long. Germline loops: CDR1 SQVTM, CDR2 ANQGSEA. V lost 7 bases to trimming and J lost 5 bases; unmatched junction nucleotides: 6. For the CDR3, the DNA is TGCAGCGCTGGACAGGGATTAACCGGGGAGCTGTTTTTT. It specifies CSAGQGLTGELFF.

J is TRBJ1-1 and V is TRBV15; the D is unclear. The ends were cut back, 2 bases at V and 8 bases at J, with 12 bases in the middle. Per the germline V gene, CDR1 is LNHNV and CDR2 is YYDKDF (reference sequence). The CDR3 has 13 residues. The CDR3 protein is CATSRPILGEAFF. DNA for the CDR3: TGTGCCACCAGCAGACCCATCCTCGGGGAAGCTTTCTTT.

This chain connects TRBV6-1 to TRBJ2-3; 11 bases are shared with TRBD1. Germline V lookup: CDR1 MNHNS, CDR2 SASEGT. This CDR3 has 15 residues. The trim removed 5 bases at V and 4 bases at J, leaving 5 bases unmatched. The DNA for the CDR3 is TGTGCCAGCAGTAGGGACAGGGGGAGTGCAGATACGCAGTATTTT. It yields the protein CASSRDRGSADTQYF.

The table lists this clone with a count of one. This chain connects TRBV5-6 to TRBJ1-2, with a possible D match to TRBD1 (6 bases). Trimming left V 1 base short and J 4 bases short, with 17 bases between. The CDR3 loop spans 16 amino acids. Germline V lookup: CDR1 SGHDT, CDR2 YYEEEE. CDR3 DNA sequence: TGTGCCAGCAGCTTGACCCGGGACACGGGTTCCTATGGCTACACCTTC. This codes for CASSLTRDTGSYGYTF.

This chain joins TRBV7-2 and TRBJ2-1; 7 nucleotides match TRBD2. Germline values: CDR1 SGHTA, CDR2 FQGNSA. This CDR3 is 15 amino acids long. Losses at the gene ends were 5 bases for V and 9 bases for J; bases not matched to a gene: 13. DNA for the CDR3: TGTGCCAGCAGCCAAACGGCGGGAGCGATGGGTGAGCAGTTCTTC. Protein product: CASSQTAGAMGEQFF. Full variable domain (remainder filled in from reference TRBV7-2 and TRBJ2-1): GAGVSQSPSNKVTEKGKDVELRCDPISGHTALYWYRQSLGQGLEFLIYFQGNSAPDKSGLPSDRFSAERTGGSVSTLTIQRTQQEDSAVYLCASSQTAGAMGEQFFGPGTRLTVL.

This clone was counted a single time. The rearrangement joins TRBV30 to TRBJ1-5; D is possibly TRBD1 (5 bases). Germline CDR1 and CDR2: GTSNPN and SVGIG (reference sequence). CDR3 size: 16 residues. V lost 3 bases and J 5 bases, leaving 20 bases between the germline ends. DNA for the CDR3: TGTGCCTGGAGCCCTAGGAATGCAGGGCCGTATCAGCCCCAGCATTTT. This encodes CAWSPRNAGPYQPQHF. The full variable domain, rest sourced from reference TRBV30 and TRBJ1-5, is SQTIHQWPATLVQPVGSPLSLECTVEGTSNPNLYWYRQAAGRGLQLLFYSVGIGQISSEVPQNLSASRPQDRQFILSSKKLLLSDSGFYLCAWSPRNAGPYQPQHFGDGTRLSIL.

This chain joins TRBV19 and TRBJ1-1; D might be TRBD1 (6 bases). The length of the CDR3 is 15 residues. Trimming stripped 7 bases from V and 0 bases from J, with 15 bases between. Germline V gene data show CDR1 as LNHDA and CDR2 as SQIVND (reference sequence). This CDR3 is CASKLTGTMNTEAFF. The CDR3 DNA reads as TGTGCCAGTAAATTAACAGGGACCATGAACACTGAAGCTTTCTTT.

This sequence joins TRBV28 and TRBJ1-1; TRBD1 is a possible D gene (6 bases). The CDR3 has 17 residues. Germline CDR1 and CDR2: MDHEN and SYDVKM. Trimming shortened V by 4 bases and J by 4 bases, and 22 bases separated the two germline ends. CDR3 bases: TGTGCCAGCAGTTCAACCCCATGGGGGCGCTTTGGCACTGAAGCTTTCTTT. Its protein product is CASSSTPWGRFGTEAFF.

The chain uses TRBV2 and TRBJ2-5; 8 bases agree with TRBD1. Germline V gene lookup returns CDR1 SNHLY and CDR2 FYNNEI. The CDR3 length is 15 residues. The J segment lost 5 bases and the V segment lost 2 bases, leaving 7 bases of the junction unmatched. As DNA, the CDR3 is TGTGCCAGCAGTGAAACGAGGACAGGGCGGGAGACCCAGTACTTC. This encodes CASSETRTGRETQYF.

The chain has TRBV11-2 and TRBJ2-1; 7 bases match TRBD2. Germline CDR1 and CDR2: SGHAT and FQNNGV. The J segment lost 10 bases and the V segment lost 2 bases, leaving 2 bases of the junction unmatched. CDR3 size: 12 residues. The CDR3 DNA sequence: TGTGCCAGCAGCTTAACCGGGAGGGAGCAGTTCTTC. As protein: CASSLTGREQFF.

This clone was seen more than once but under ten times. This chain links TRBV5-1 with TRBJ2-5; TRBD1 matches at 8 bases. Losses at the gene ends were 4 bases for V and 3 bases for J; bases not matched to a gene: 5. Germline CDR1 reads SGHRS; CDR2 reads YFSETQ. The CDR3 runs 14 residues. CDR3 sequence (DNA): TGCGCCAGCAGCAGGGACAGGAGAGAAGAGACCCAGTACTTC. This translates into CASSRDRREETQYF.